The 15 T cell receptor beta chains listed next were all sequenced from one sample in a study of T cell repertoires in ileal Crohn's disease (dated by TCRdb to the late 2010s). The method was the immunoSEQ multiplex PCR assay. Here the immuneACCESS table is served through TCRdb, limited to in-frame sequences with V and J called. Missing clones are a known gap in these copies; in checked studies unresolved V genes cover under half, and the rest lacks a known reason. Here the sample has 1,400 or so clones; about four fifths occur a single time. Over 10% of the sample rests with the top ten. The sample was ileal tissue. The receptors derive from an adult with Crohn's disease.

This clone showed up just a few times. The junction does not match germline at one end; this may be a read error. The chain couples TRBV2 to TRBJ1-2, with TRBD1 as a possible D gene (6 bases). Germline-derived CDR1 and CDR2 are SNHLY and FYNNEI. The length of the CDR3 is 16 residues. For the CDR3, the DNA is TGTGCCAGCAGTGAATCGGCAGGGGTTGGTGACTATGGCTACCCCTTC. Translating gives CASSESAGVGDYGYPF.

The chain couples TRBV9 to TRBJ2-3; possible D gene TRBD2, 6 bases. V was clipped by 0 bases and J by 2 bases, with 10 bases between them. CDR1 and CDR2 from the germline V gene are SGDLS and YYNGEE. The CDR3 has 15 amino acids. This CDR3 reads CASSVAAGFTDTQYF. CDR3 DNA sequence: TGTGCCAGCAGCGTAGCGGCGGGGTTCACAGATACGCAGTATTTT.

The chain uses TRBV11-1 and TRBJ2-1; TRBD2 is a possible D gene (5 bases). Germline V gene lookup returns CDR1 SGHAT and CDR2 FQDESV (reference sequence). The CDR3 loop spans 15 amino acids. Trimming left V 2 bases short and J 5 bases short, with 13 bases between. This CDR3 is CASSLLLVRDNEQFF. In DNA form, the CDR3 reads TGTGCCAGCAGCTTACTACTAGTAAGAGACAATGAGCAGTTCTTC.

The chain uses TRBV2 and TRBJ2-4; the D is unclear. The length of the CDR3 is 13 residues. Trimming removed 5 bases from V and 10 bases from J, with 15 bases in between. Germline V CDR1 and CDR2: SNHLY, FYNNEI. The CDR3 is CASSRSQNGIQYF. The DNA of the CDR3 is TGTGCCAGCAGTAGATCCCAAAACGGGATTCAGTACTTC. Together with reference TRBV2 and TRBJ2-4, the CDR3 gives the full variable domain: EPEVTQTPSHQVTQMGQEVILRCVPISNHLYFYWYRQILGQKVEFLVSFYNNEISEKSEIFDDQFSVERPDGSNFTLKIRSTKLEDSAMYFCASSRSQNGIQYFGAGTRLSVL.

This clone was recorded a few times. This rearrangement joins TRBV12-5 to TRBJ1-6, with D maybe TRBD1 (5 bases). The CDR3 consists of 15 residues. Germline-derived CDR1 and CDR2 are LGHNT and FRNRAP. The V end was cut by 6 bases, the J end by 5 bases, with 14 bases between. The CDR3 spells CASGLPVGDNSPLHF. For the CDR3, the DNA is TGTGCTAGTGGCCTCCCCGTAGGGGATAATTCACCCCTCCACTTT.

The genes are TRBV7-2 and TRBJ1-1; 7 nucleotides align to TRBD1. The CDR3 has 14 amino acids. With V trimmed by 1 base and J by 4 bases, 3 bases remained unmatched. The germline CDR1 and CDR2 sequences are SGHTA and FQGNSA. The DNA for the CDR3 is TGTGCCAGCAGCTTAGTGGAGGGGGCCACTGAAGCTTTCTTT. Translation gives CASSLVEGATEAFF.

This clone was counted once. The gene calls are TRBV14 and TRBJ1-2; 7 positions match TRBD1. Germline lookup yields CDR1 SGHDN and CDR2 FVKESK. Losses at the gene ends were 1 base for V and 6 bases for J; bases not matched to a gene: 8. This CDR3 comprises 15 residues. Here the CDR3 DNA reads TGTGCCAGCAGCCAAGTAGGGGGCGTAGATGATGGCTACACCTTC. Translating gives CASSQVGGVDDGYTF.

V gene TRBV29-1 combines with J gene TRBJ2-4; D not resolved. Germline-derived CDR1 and CDR2 are SQVTM and ANQGSEA. CDR3 size: 12 residues. V was pared by 6 bases and J by 8 bases, with 14 bases between. The chain's CDR3 is CSVRTSYDIQYF. The CDR3 DNA sequence: TGCAGCGTCCGCACCTCCTATGACATTCAGTACTTC.

The chain recombines TRBV6-1 with TRBJ2-3; TRBD2 is a possible D gene (6 bases). The V gene's germline CDR1 is MNHNS and CDR2 SASEGT. Trimming removed 1 base from V and 3 bases from J, with 14 bases in between. CDR3 length equals 16 residues. The CDR3 sequence: CASSEDSGGRTDTQYF. The CDR3 bases are TGTGCCAGCAGTGAAGATTCCGGGGGTCGGACAGATACGCAGTATTTT.

The V and J genes are TRBV5-8 and TRBJ2-7; D gene uncertain. CDR3 length: 13 amino acids. Per the germline V gene, CDR1 is SGHTS and CDR2 is YDEGEE. V was cut by 5 bases and J by 2 bases, with 11 bases left in between. The CDR3 coding sequence is TGTGCCAGCAGTGTCGGGTTTACCTACGAGCAGTACTTC. It codes for CASSVGFTYEQYF.

The chain carries TRBV4-2 and TRBJ1-2, with D possibly matching TRBD1 (6 bases). V lost 1 base to trimming and J lost 4 bases, with 22 bases between them. The CDR3 spans 18 residues. CDR1 is LGHNA, CDR2 YNFKEQ, per germline. The CDR3 coding sequence is TGTGCCAGCAGCCAAGCGGCAACAGGGCCAACTGCTGGCTATGGCTACACCTTC. Its protein product is CASSQAATGPTAGYGYTF.

This clone has just a few counts. This sequence joins TRBV29-1 and TRBJ1-2; TRBD1 matches 10 bases. The J segment lost 2 bases and the V segment lost 7 bases, leaving 1 base of the junction unmatched. Germline values: CDR1 SQVTM, CDR2 ANQGSEA. The CDR3 loop spans 12 amino acids. CDR3 amino acids: CSGGQGNYGYTF. In DNA form, the CDR3 reads TGCAGCGGGGGACAGGGGAACTATGGCTACACCTTC.

Comments on this clone: The sample contains more than one DNA sequence encoding this CDR3. The chain couples TRBV19 to TRBJ2-2; D remains ambiguous. Germline values: CDR1 LNHDA, CDR2 SQIVND (reference sequence). There are 17 residues in the CDR3. Trimming removed 0 bases at V and 1 base at J, with 12 bases between. The CDR3 loop is CASSIESWHLNTGELFF. CDR3 sequence (DNA): TGTGCCAGTAGTATAGAATCGTGGCACCTGAACACCGGGGAGCTGTTTTTT.

As concerns this clone: One end of the junction varies from germline; a read error may be responsible. J is TRBJ2-6 and V is TRBV13, with D possibly matching TRBD1 (5 bases). Germline values: CDR1 PRHDT, CDR2 FYEKMQ (reference sequence). The CDR3 runs 14 residues. In DNA form, the CDR3 reads TGCGCCAGCAGCCCAGGCTCTGGGGCCAACGCCCTGACTTTC. It is translated as CASSPGSGANALTF. Filled out from reference TRBV13 and TRBJ2-6, the complete variable domain reads AAGVIQSPRHLIKEKRETATLKCYPIPRHDTVYWYQQGPGQDPQFLISFYEKMQSDKGSIPDRFSAQQFSDYHSELNMSSLELGDSALYFCASSPGSGANALTFGAGSRLTVL.

The gene calls are TRBV19 and TRBJ2-4; maybe TRBD1 (6 bases). Between the trimmed V and J ends, which lost 3 bases and 6 bases, there was a span of 12 bases. Germline V gene data show CDR1 as LNHDA and CDR2 as SQIVND (reference sequence). This CDR3 is 14 amino acids long. Here the CDR3 reads CASSILGAGNIQYF. The CDR3 DNA reads TGTGCCAGTAGTATCCTGGGGGCTGGAAACATTCAGTACTTC. Using reference TRBV19 and TRBJ2-4 for the parts outside the CDR3, the full variable domain is DGGITQSPKYLFRKEGQNVTLSCEQNLNHDAMYWYRQDPGQGLRLIYYSQIVNDFQKGDIAEGYSVSREKKESFPLTVTSAQKNPTAFYLCASSILGAGNIQYFGAGTRLSVL.